The rows below give T cell receptor beta chains drawn from one sample of a study of blood T cell repertoires in COVID-19. Generated by immunoSEQ multiplex PCR, the TCRdb table keeps only in-frame clones and is missing some. The sample carries 200,000 to 300,000 clones, about nine tenths recorded once. Sequencing was performed on PBMCs or T cells enriched from blood (not recorded which). The receptors derive from a woman aged 40 to 50 with acute COVID-19. The conserved cysteine and the conserved F or W are not part of the CDR3 here. D genes are given only for firm matches.

j_call,d_call,v_call,cdr3_aa
TRBJ1-3,NA,TRBV5-4,ASSLDEGAIY
TRBJ1-4,TRBD1,TRBV7-9,ASSPQGAPNEKLF
TRBJ2-1,TRBD2,TRBV11-3,ASSLGGAGEQF
TRBJ2-2,TRBD2,TRBV28,ASTNGGGLASGELF
TRBJ1-2,NA,TRBV18,ASSPLDSYGYT
TRBJ2-3,NA,TRBV14,ASSQARQGWY
TRBJ1-6,TRBD1,TRBV5-8,ASSDRDRGDSPLH
TRBJ1-2,NA,TRBV27,ASSPSSGPLSMATT
TRBJ2-3,TRBD2,TRBV9,ASSVSGSGADTQY
TRBJ1-1,NA,TRBV4-3,ASSQEWPDYTEAF
TRBJ2-7,TRBD1,TRBV10-3,AIGTGTGGPYEQY
TRBJ2-5,NA,TRBV15,ATSRVQGGTQY
TRBJ2-7,NA,TRBV6-2/TRBV6-3,ASSPGQEQY
TRBJ1-6,TRBD1,TRBV9,ASSPGTGEGSPLH
TRBJ1-2,TRBD1,TRBV2,ASSGPGQGRIYDGYT
TRBJ2-2,NA,TRBV21-1,ASSRELNTGELF
TRBJ2-1,TRBD2,TRBV28,ASSFFKRDSKLSFYNEQF
TRBJ2-1,NA,TRBV3-1/TRBV3-2,ASSQDLANQEQF
TRBJ1-2,NA,TRBV3-1/TRBV3-2,ASSQAGSLSGYT
TRBJ2-5,TRBD2,TRBV5-1,ASSSPRREGQETQY
TRBJ2-2,TRBD2,TRBV6-5,ASSYGSGSPTGELF
TRBJ2-2,TRBD2,TRBV11-2,ASSSKTRRLAGFTGELF
TRBJ1-1,NA,TRBV12-5,ASGTANTEAF
TRBJ1-2,TRBD1,TRBV6-1,ASSEGDSSNYGYT
TRBJ1-1,NA,TRBV18,ASSPPTEHTEAF
TRBJ2-3,TRBD2,TRBV9,ASSPRAGGSTDTQY
TRBJ2-2,TRBD2,TRBV7-9,ASSRLAANTGELF
TRBJ1-4,TRBD1,TRBV27,ASSLSPTGVEKLF
TRBJ2-5,NA,TRBV9,ASSVGTAQETQY
TRBJ1-2,NA,TRBV7-3,ASRPDSNYGYT
TRBJ1-1,NA,TRBV30,AWSVASGTYESRNTEAF
TRBJ2-5,NA,TRBV18,ASSPNSDSQETQY
TRBJ1-6,NA,TRBV5-8,ASSPRLSSYNSPLH
TRBJ2-3,NA,TRBV4-1,ASSQPTSSSTDTQY
TRBJ2-7,TRBD2,TRBV19,ASSTRYNLAGARSEQY
TRBJ1-4,NA,TRBV30,AWSPGSTNEKLF
TRBJ1-2,NA,TRBV6-5,ASSRSDSYGYT
TRBJ1-4,NA,TRBV5-1,ASSPGTSGVHNEKLF
TRBJ1-5,TRBD1,TRBV6-1,ASSEQTGTDQPQH
TRBJ1-2,NA,TRBV25-1,ASSFGEHYGYT
TRBJ1-2,TRBD1,TRBV9,ASSVAGTEYGYT
TRBJ1-2,NA,TRBV7-9,ASSLAGAVNYGYT
TRBJ2-4,TRBD2,TRBV28,ASRVAGEGNIQY
TRBJ2-1,NA,TRBV5-1,ASSLGGGLSYNEQF
TRBJ1-6,NA,TRBV19,ASSIGPPRDSPLH
TRBJ2-5,TRBD2,TRBV7-6,ASSLAAGGDLGETQY
TRBJ1-2,TRBD1,TRBV30,AWSSGTGPFYGYT
TRBJ2-1,NA,TRBV4-3,ASSHGLGLNEQF
TRBJ2-2,NA,TRBV2,ASRRLGGTGELF
TRBJ1-1,NA,TRBV29-1,SVADSRRTEAF
TRBJ2-3,TRBD2,TRBV7-2,ASSPLAGVTDTQY
TRBJ2-2,NA,TRBV24-1,ATSVEGATGELF
TRBJ1-5,NA,TRBV10-2,ASSEGGAGQPQH
TRBJ1-1,TRBD1,TRBV2,ASRLGQGGTEAF
TRBJ1-2,NA,TRBV14,ASSQGMANYGYT